Listed below are T cell receptor beta chains from one sample, sequenced in a study of PD-1 blockade in classical Hodgkin lymphoma. Repertoires were generated with immunoSEQ multiplex PCR, while TCRdb's copy carries only in-frame clones and drops some. The table has about 50,000 clones, 90% seen once; the top ten hold over 11%. Source: peripheral blood mononuclear cells (PBMCs), taken before the fourth cycle of nivolumab. The receptors stem from a human donor with classical Hodgkin lymphoma. Each CDR3 is given with its conserved first and last residue. The D gene is left open where the match is weak. Expanded clones are given a class, and other clones once, few, many or no size at all.

TRBV4-1,NA,TRBJ1-5,once,TGCGCCAGCAGCCAAGTCACCGGGGGGGATAGCAATCAGCCCCAGCATTTT,CASSQVTGGDSNQPQHF
TRBV27,NA,TRBJ2-7,NA,TGTGCCAGTGGACTTTCCACTACCTATGAGCAGTACTTC,CASGLSTTYEQYF
TRBV2,NA,TRBJ2-7,NA,TGTGCCAGCACAGACGGGGTTCCTGACAGGATCTCCGAGCAGTACTTC,CASTDGVPDRISEQYF
TRBV25-1,NA,TRBJ2-4,NA,TGTGCCAGCAGTGACATTTCTCCAGGGGGAGGGGACATTCAGTACTTC,CASSDISPGGGDIQYF
TRBV7-8,NA,TRBJ2-7,NA,TGTGCCAGCAGCTTAGGGGCCTACGAGCAGTACTTC,CASSLGAYEQYF
TRBV7-9,NA,TRBJ2-5,NA,TGTGCCAGCAGCTTATTTATAGGGGAACCCCAAGAGACCCAGTACTTC,CASSLFIGEPQETQYF
TRBV19,TRBD2,TRBJ2-4,NA,TGTGCCAGTCGCCCGGGGGGGCTAGCCAAAAACATTCAGTACTTC,CASRPGGLAKNIQYF
TRBV18,NA,TRBJ1-4,NA,TGTGCCAGCTCACCGGGTTTTAAGGAAAAACTGTTTTTT,CASSPGFKEKLFF
TRBV7-8,TRBD2,TRBJ2-7,NA,TGTGCCAGCAGCTTACCGTCGGCGGGAGGGCGTGAGCAGTACTTC,CASSLPSAGGREQYF
TRBV18,NA,TRBJ2-7,NA,TGTGCCAGCTCACCCAGAGGGAGCGCTTTCTCCTACGAGCAGTACTTC,CASSPRGSAFSYEQYF
TRBV5-8,NA,TRBJ2-1,NA,TGTGCCAGCAGCTGGGAACCCGGACAGCCCAAGTTTTACAATGAGCAGTTCTTC,CASSWEPGQPKFYNEQFF
TRBV4-1,NA,TRBJ2-6,NA,TGCGCCAGCAGCCAAGATTCGGGCAGGGTAGTGTCTGGGGCCAACGTCCTGACTTTC,CASSQDSGRVVSGANVLTF